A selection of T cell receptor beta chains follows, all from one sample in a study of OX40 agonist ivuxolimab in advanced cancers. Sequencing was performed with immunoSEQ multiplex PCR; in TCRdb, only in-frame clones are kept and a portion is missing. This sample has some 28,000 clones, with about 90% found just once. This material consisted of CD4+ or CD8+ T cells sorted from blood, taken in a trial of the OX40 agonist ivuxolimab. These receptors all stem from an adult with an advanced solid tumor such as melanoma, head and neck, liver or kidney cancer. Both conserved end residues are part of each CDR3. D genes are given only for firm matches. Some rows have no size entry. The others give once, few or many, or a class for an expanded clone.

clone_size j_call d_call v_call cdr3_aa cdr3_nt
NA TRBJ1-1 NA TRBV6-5 CASSLQSYNTEAFF TGTGCCAGCAGTTTACAGAGTTATAACACTGAAGCTTTCTTT
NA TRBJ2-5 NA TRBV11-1 CASSLAPQETQYF TGTGCCAGCAGCTTAGCTCCCCAAGAGACCCAGTACTTC
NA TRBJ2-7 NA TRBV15 CATGTENTYEQYF TGTGCCACGGGAACAGAAAATACCTACGAGCAGTACTTC
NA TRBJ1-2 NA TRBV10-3 CALQDRPNYGYTF TGTGCCCTACAGGACCGTCCTAACTATGGCTACACCTTC
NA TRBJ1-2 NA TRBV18 CASSPARQSNYGYTF TGTGCCAGCTCACCCGCGAGACAGTCTAACTATGGCTACACCTTC
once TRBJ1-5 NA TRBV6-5 CASSYTGSNQPQHF TGTGCCAGCAGTTACACAGGAAGCAATCAGCCCCAGCATTTT
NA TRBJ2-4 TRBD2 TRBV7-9 CASSLAPERGDNRDIQYF TGTGCCAGCAGCTTAGCGCCCGAGCGGGGTGATAATAGGGACATTCAGTACTTC
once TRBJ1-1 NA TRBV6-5 CASSPGRNTEAFF TGTGCCAGCAGCCCCGGACGGAACACTGAAGCTTTCTTT
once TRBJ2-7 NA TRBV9 CASSVGGQGLVDEQYF TGTGCCAGCAGCGTGGGAGGTCAGGGTTTAGTCGACGAGCAGTACTTC
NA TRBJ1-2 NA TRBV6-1 CASSETGTTDGYTF TGTGCCAGCAGTGAAACCGGGACAACCGATGGCTACACCTTC
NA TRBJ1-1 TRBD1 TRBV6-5 CASSYATGINTEAFF TGTGCCAGCAGTTACGCGACAGGGATAAACACTGAAGCTTTCTTT
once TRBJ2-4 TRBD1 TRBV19 CASSIGTGSGIQYF TGTGCCAGTAGTATAGGGACAGGGTCTGGCATTCAGTACTTC
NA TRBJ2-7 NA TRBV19 CASSMIGEQYF TGTGCCAGTAGTATGATTGGCGAGCAGTACTTC
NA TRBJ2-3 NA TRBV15 CATSASPTGDTQYF TGTGCCACCAGCGCTAGCCCGACGGGAGATACGCAGTATTTT
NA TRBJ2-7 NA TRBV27 CASSVGASFEQYF TGTGCCAGCAGCGTGGGGGCCAGCTTCGAGCAGTACTTC
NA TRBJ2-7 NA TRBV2 CASLAGIGYEQYF TGTGCCAGCCTCGCAGGCATTGGATACGAGCAGTACTTC
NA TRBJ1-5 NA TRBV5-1 CASSLWGSNQPQHF TGTGCCAGCAGCTTGTGGGGGAGCAATCAGCCCCAGCATTTT
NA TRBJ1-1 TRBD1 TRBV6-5 CASSWDRGTEAFF TGTGCCAGCAGCTGGGACAGGGGCACTGAAGCTTTCTTT
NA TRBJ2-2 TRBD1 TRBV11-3 CASSSRDRRGELFF TGTGCCAGCAGCTCCCGGGACAGGAGGGGGGAGCTGTTTTTT
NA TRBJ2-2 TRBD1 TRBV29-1 CSVGRDRDNTGELFF TGCAGCGTGGGCCGGGACAGGGATAACACCGGGGAGCTGTTTTTT
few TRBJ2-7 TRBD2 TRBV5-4 CASGSGLADYEQYF TGTGCCAGCGGGTCGGGACTAGCGGATTACGAGCAGTACTTC
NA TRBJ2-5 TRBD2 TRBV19 CASSIVRTSGGIQETQYF TGTGCCAGTAGTATAGTGCGGACTAGCGGGGGGATCCAAGAGACCCAGTACTTC
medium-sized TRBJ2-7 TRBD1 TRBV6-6 CASMTGPEQYF TGTGCCAGCATGACAGGGCCCGAGCAGTACTTC
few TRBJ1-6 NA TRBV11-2 CASRDHLGYSPLHF TGTGCCAGCAGGGACCACTTAGGGTACTCACCCCTCCACTTT
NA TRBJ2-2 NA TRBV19 CASSIAPGDTGELFF TGTGCCAGTAGTATAGCCCCCGGGGACACCGGGGAGCTGTTTTTT
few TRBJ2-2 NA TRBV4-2 CASSQGSTETGELFF TGTGCCAGCAGCCAAGGGTCGACGGAAACCGGGGAGCTGTTTTTT
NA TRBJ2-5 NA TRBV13 CASSPRGQETQYF TGTGCCAGCAGCCCACGGGGGCAAGAGACCCAGTACTTC
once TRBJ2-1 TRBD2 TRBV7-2 CASSLRAGDHSYNEQFF TGTGCCAGCAGCTTACGAGCGGGGGATCACTCCTACAATGAGCAGTTCTTC
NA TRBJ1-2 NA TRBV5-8 CASSLAQGTGGYTF TGTGCCAGCAGCTTGGCCCAGGGAACGGGCGGCTACACCTTC
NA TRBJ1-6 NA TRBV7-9 CASRNSYSAMDSPLHF TGTGCCAGCAGAAACTCGTACTCGGCCATGGATTCACCCCTCCACTTT
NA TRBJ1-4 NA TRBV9 CASSTATNEKLFF TGTGCCAGCAGCACCGCAACTAATGAAAAACTGTTTTTT
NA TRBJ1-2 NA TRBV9 CASSVVQGGFFGYTF TGTGCCAGCAGCGTAGTTCAAGGGGGGTTTTTTGGCTACACCTTC
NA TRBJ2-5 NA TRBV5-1 CASSWTVEETQYF TGCGCCAGCAGCTGGACAGTCGAGGAGACCCAGTACTTC
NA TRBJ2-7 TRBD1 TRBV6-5 CASSYGTGDDYEQYF TGTGCCAGCAGTTACGGGACAGGGGACGACTACGAGCAGTACTTC
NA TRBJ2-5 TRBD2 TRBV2 CASSEVGGGETQYF TGTGCCAGCAGTGAAGTAGGCGGGGGAGAGACCCAGTACTTC
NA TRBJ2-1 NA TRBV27 CASSRSSGSSYNEQFF TGTGCCAGCAGTAGGAGCTCTGGGAGCTCCTACAATGAGCAGTTCTTC
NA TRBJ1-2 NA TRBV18 CASSPGRNYGYTF TGTGCCAGCTCACCGGGGAGGAACTATGGCTACACCTTC
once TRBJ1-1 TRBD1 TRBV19 CASSIFPADRGQNTEAFF TGTGCCAGTAGTATCTTCCCCGCGGACAGGGGGCAGAACACTGAAGCTTTCTTT
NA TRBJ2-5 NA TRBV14 CASSQARGTFATQYF TGTGCCAGCAGCCAAGCTCGGGGGACATTTGCGACCCAGTACTTC
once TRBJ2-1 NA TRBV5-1 CASSPRTKSDNEQFF TGCGCCAGCAGCCCAAGGACTAAGTCGGACAATGAGCAGTTCTTC
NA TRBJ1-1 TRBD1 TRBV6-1 CASGDRGGSTEAFF TGTGCCAGCGGTGACAGGGGAGGGAGCACTGAAGCTTTCTTT